These 29 T cell receptor beta chains were all obtained from the same sample, sequenced in a study of control samples from healthy donors and cancer patients. TCRdb's copy holds only in-frame clones and misses some; the assay was immunoSEQ multiplex PCR. The data contain around 75,000 clones, 85% to 95% of them singletons. Specimen: blood. The receptor source for this set is a woman in her sixties or seventies in good health.

V usage is TRBV19 and J usage is TRBJ1-1; D might be TRBD1 (5 bases). Germline loops: CDR1 LNHDA, CDR2 SQIVND (reference sequence). V lost 1 base and J lost 4, with 7 bases in between. This CDR3 region has 13 residues. The CDR3 loop reads CASSIVGGTEAFF. In nucleotides, the CDR3 is TGTGCCAGTAGTATAGTGGGGGGCACTGAAGCTTTCTTT.

The chain is built from TRBV6-5 and TRBJ2-1; 8 bases map to TRBD1. CDR1 and CDR2 (germline): MNHEY, SVGAGI. This CDR3 contains 16 residues. J was trimmed by 2 bases and V by 0 bases; bases with no gene match: 3. Here the CDR3 reads CASSYSIQGAYNEQFF. In DNA, the CDR3 is TGTGCCAGCAGTTACTCGATACAGGGGGCCTACAATGAGCAGTTCTTC.

This chain connects TRBV10-3 to TRBJ2-3; no clear D gene. Per germline, CDR1 ENHRY and CDR2 SYGVKD. Trimming took 6 bases from V and 2 from J, leaving 15 bases between them. There are 15 residues in the CDR3. This chain's CDR3 is CAIRVSEPITDTQYF. The CDR3 bases are TGTGCCATCAGGGTTTCGGAACCCATCACAGATACGCAGTATTTT.

This chain uses TRBV28 with TRBJ2-2, with D perhaps matching TRBD2 (6 bases). With 6 bases removed from V and 11 bases from J, the gap between germline ends came to 19 bases. The CDR3 totals 14 residues. Germline loops: CDR1 MDHEN, CDR2 SYDVKM. The CDR3 sequence is CASSFPGLIGELFF. CDR3 DNA sequence: TGTGCCAGCAGCTTCCCGGGACTTATTGGCGAGCTGTTTTTT.

DNA for the CDR3: TGTGCCAGCAGCTCCGGGACAGGGGGCGTTAGACAGCCCCAGCATTTT. Translating it yields CASSSGTGGVRQPQHF. This rearrangement joins TRBV12-1 to TRBJ1-5; TRBD1, the table's D call, was not compared with the DNA. TRBV12-1 counts as a pseudogene. CDR3 size: 16 residues.

This clone was seen just once. This chain joins TRBV19 and TRBJ1-1; 8 bases are shared with TRBD1. The CDR3 spans 13 residues. Germline trimming cut 3 bases from V and 7 bases from J; bases unmatched to any gene: 4. Germline CDR1 reads LNHDA; CDR2 reads SQIVND (reference sequence). The CDR3 bases are TGTGCCAGTAGTATCCAGGGGGCTGGTGAAGCTTTCTTT. Protein: CASSIQGAGEAFF.

In nucleotides, the CDR3 is TGCGCCAGCAGCAAACAGATTTCGAACACTGAAGCTTTCTTT. Its translation is CASSKQISNTEAFF. This rearrangement joins TRBV5-1 to TRBJ1-1; D not resolved. Between the trimmed V and J ends, which lost 4 bases and 1 base, there was a span of 11 bases. This CDR3 spans 14 amino acids. Germline CDR1 SGHRS, CDR2 YFSETQ.

This clone was detected only once. The chain uses TRBV19 and TRBJ2-5; TRBD2 aligns across 9 bases. CDR3 length: 18 residues. J gave up 1 base and V 5 bases, and 14 bases lay outside the gene matches. The germline V gene encodes CDR1 LNHDA and CDR2 SQIVND (reference sequence). CDR3 sequence reads: CASSPLGWLAGSQETQYF. DNA for the CDR3: TGTGCCAGTAGTCCTTTAGGATGGCTAGCGGGATCCCAAGAGACCCAGTACTTC.

The genes are TRBV27 and TRBJ1-2; TRBD1 matches at 9 bases. V lost 7 bases and J lost 1; bases outside the gene matches: 7. The CDR3 consists of 15 residues. CDR1 and CDR2 from the germline V gene are MNHEY and SMNVEV (reference sequence). This chain's CDR3 is CASKPGTGHNYGYTF. In DNA form, the CDR3 reads TGTGCCAGCAAACCCGGGACAGGGCATAACTATGGCTACACCTTC.

CDR3 in amino acids: CASSLAQRGYEQYF. As DNA, the CDR3 is TGTGCCAGCAGCTTAGCTCAGCGGGGCTACGAGCAGTACTTC. V is TRBV7-8 and J is TRBJ2-7; TRBD2 agrees at 7 bases. CDR1 and CDR2 (germline): SGHVS, FQNEAQ. V lost 0 bases, J lost 3 bases, and 2 bases stayed unmatched. CDR3 length: 14 amino acids.

The V call is TRBV4-2, the J call TRBJ2-7; no clear D. V lost 0 bases and J lost 3, with 12 bases in between. CDR3 size: 15 residues. Germline V gives CDR1 LGHNA, CDR2 YNFKEQ. CDR3 coding DNA: TGTGCCAGCAGCCAAGATAGGGCAAGAATCTACGAGCAGTACTTC. As protein: CASSQDRARIYEQYF.

The chain recombines TRBV7-2 with TRBJ2-3, with D maybe TRBD1 (6 bases). Germline V gives CDR1 SGHTA, CDR2 FQGNSA. Trimming removed 3 bases at V and 0 bases at J, with 10 bases between. The CDR3 has 15 amino acids. This chain's CDR3 is CASSFDRQSTDTQYF. CDR3 DNA sequence: TGTGCCAGCAGCTTTGACAGGCAAAGCACAGATACGCAGTATTTT.

The DNA of the CDR3 is TGTGCCAGCAGCGCCACCGGGAGACAGGATGAAAAACTGTTTTTT. This translates into CASSATGRQDEKLFF. The chain employs TRBV9 and TRBJ1-4, with D tentatively TRBD1 (6 bases). This CDR3 comprises 15 residues. The germline V and J ends were trimmed by 3 bases and 6 bases, with 15 bases remaining between them. Germline V gene lookup returns CDR1 SGDLS and CDR2 YYNGEE.

This rearrangement joins TRBV30 to TRBJ2-5, with 9 bases identical to TRBD1. The V segment lost 0 bases and the J segment 5 bases; nucleotides outside the gene matches: 4. There are 14 residues in the CDR3. The germline CDR1 and CDR2 sequences are GTSNPN and SVGIG (reference sequence). CDR3 amino acids: CAWSVGQGSETQYF. In DNA, the CDR3 is TGTGCCTGGAGTGTTGGACAGGGGTCCGAGACCCAGTACTTC.

The rearrangement links TRBV24-1 to TRBJ2-7; 12 nucleotides agree with TRBD1. After removal of 11 bases from V and 7 bases from J, the junction contained 8 bases not matched to a gene. The CDR3 contains 13 residues. CDR1 is KGHDR, CDR2 SFDVKD, per germline. The CDR3 sequence is CANTGQGAEEQYF. The CDR3 DNA reads as TGTGCCAACACGGGACAGGGGGCTGAAGAGCAGTACTTC.

The chain is built from TRBV10-3 and TRBJ2-7; a weak D match, TRBD2 (7 bases). The length of the CDR3 is 13 residues. CDR1 is ENHRY, CDR2 SYGVKD, per germline. The V end was cut by 6 bases, the J end by 1 base, with 10 bases between. DNA for the CDR3: TGTGCCATCAGACAGGGAGGGTCCTACGAGCAGTACTTC. Protein sequence: CAIRQGGSYEQYF.

CDR3 coding DNA: TGTGCCAGCAGAGAATCAGGGGCGCGGGAGACCCAGTACTTC. It yields the protein CASRESGARETQYF. The chain has TRBV7-2 and TRBJ2-5; TRBD1 is a possible D gene (6 bases). This CDR3 has 14 amino acids. V lost 6 bases and J 5 bases, leaving 16 bases between the germline ends. From germline, CDR1 is SGHTA and CDR2 FQGNSA.

CDR3 loop: CASSTRQDTSYNEQFF. CDR3 bases: TGTGCCAGCAGCACCCGACAGGACACATCCTACAATGAGCAGTTCTTC. The J gene is TRBJ2-1, the V gene TRBV9; D might be TRBD1 (6 bases). The V and J ends lost 4 bases and 1 base respectively, with 15 bases between them. The CDR3 loop spans 16 amino acids. Germline CDR1 is SGDLS and CDR2 is YYNGEE.

The J gene is TRBJ1-4, the V gene TRBV6-1; D may be TRBD1 (5 bases). Germline V lookup: CDR1 MNHNS, CDR2 SASEGT. With 3 bases removed from V and 6 bases from J, the gap between germline ends came to 11 bases. The CDR3 has 14 amino acids. The CDR3 is CASSEGGGYEKLFF. The CDR3 DNA reads as TGTGCCAGCAGTGAGGGGGGGGGATATGAAAAACTGTTTTTT.

This clone was found a few times. The chain combines TRBV9 with TRBJ2-7; 7 nucleotides line up with TRBD2. The CDR3 has 13 amino acids. V lost 5 bases to trimming and J lost 3 bases; unmatched junction nucleotides: 5. The germline V gene has CDR1 SGDLS and CDR2 YYNGEE. The CDR3: CASSLSGHYEQYF. CDR3 bases: TGTGCCAGCAGTCTTAGCGGGCACTACGAGCAGTACTTC. Variable domain in full (rest from reference TRBV9 and TRBJ2-7): DSGVTQTPKHLITATGQRVTLRCSPRSGDLSVYWYQQSLDQGLQFLIQYYNGEERAKGNILERFSAQQFPDLHSELNLSSLELGDSALYFCASSLSGHYEQYFGPGTRLTVT.

The chain uses TRBV24-1 and TRBJ1-2; no definite D call. CDR1 and CDR2 from the germline V gene are KGHDR and SFDVKD. Trimming took off 4 bases at V and 4 bases at J, with 6 bases between the two ends. The CDR3 totals 12 residues. The CDR3 sequence: CATSEHGYGYTF. Here the CDR3 DNA reads TGTGCCACCAGTGAGCACGGCTATGGCTACACCTTC.

The J gene is TRBJ2-5, the V gene TRBV9; no reliable D call. V was clipped by 0 bases and J by 1 base, with 10 bases between them. CDR3 length equals 15 residues. From germline, CDR1 is SGDLS and CDR2 YYNGEE. The CDR3 sequence: CASSVDGQTQETQYF. The CDR3 DNA reads as TGTGCCAGCAGCGTAGATGGGCAGACCCAAGAGACCCAGTACTTC.

The chain combines TRBV2 with TRBJ1-2; D call uncertain. The CDR3 covers 13 residues. Germline lookup yields CDR1 SNHLY and CDR2 FYNNEI. V lost 5 bases and J lost 2, with 9 bases in between. The DNA for the CDR3 is TGTGCCAGCAGTCCACAGAGAAACTATGGCTACACCTTC. Translating gives CASSPQRNYGYTF.

The V and J genes are TRBV6-5 and TRBJ2-1, with D unclear. Trimming shortened V by 6 bases and J by 8 bases, and 11 bases separated the two germline ends. This CDR3 is built from 12 residues. Per germline, CDR1 MNHEY and CDR2 SVGAGI. Written as DNA, the CDR3 is TGTGCCAGCAGCCTAACCAGACATGAGCAGTTCTTC. Translation gives CASSLTRHEQFF.

This clone is a singleton in its sample. The chain carries TRBV3-1 (or the pseudogene TRBV3-2) and TRBJ1-4; D might be TRBD1 (5 bases). The ends were cut back, 2 bases at V and 0 bases at J, with 10 bases in the middle. This CDR3 has 16 amino acids. CDR1 is LGHDT, CDR2 YNNKEL, per germline (reference sequence). In DNA, the CDR3 is TGTGCCAGCAGCCAAACCGGGACGGCAACTAATGAAAAACTGTTTTTT. Translation: CASSQTGTATNEKLFF.

CDR3 residues: CASSLAPEGGELFF. Here the CDR3 DNA reads TGTGCCAGCAGCTTAGCGCCTGAAGGCGGGGAGCTGTTTTTT. This chain uses TRBV7-9 with TRBJ2-2; no clear D. This CDR3 contains 14 residues. Germline CDR1 and CDR2: SEHNR and FQNEAQ (reference sequence). The V end lost 0 bases, the J end lost 7 bases, and 9 bases lay between the germline ends.

This sequence joins TRBV7-2 and TRBJ2-4; TRBD2 matches 9 bases. Germline assignment: CDR1 SGHTA and CDR2 FQGNSA. The CDR3 covers 15 residues. V lost 4 bases and J lost 6; bases outside the gene matches: 7. In DNA, the CDR3 is TGTGCCAGCAGCTGGGGGCTAGCGGGACCAAACATTCAGTACTTC. Protein: CASSWGLAGPNIQYF. The full variable domain, completed using reference TRBV7-2 and TRBJ2-4, is GAGVSQSPSNKVTEKGKDVELRCDPISGHTALYWYRQSLGQGLEFLIYFQGNSAPDKSGLPSDRFSAERTGGSVSTLTIQRTQQEDSAVYLCASSWGLAGPNIQYFGAGTRLSVL.

V is TRBV7-9 and J is TRBJ1-1; weak D call: TRBD1 (5 bases). The CDR3 runs 15 residues. Germline V gene lookup returns CDR1 SEHNR and CDR2 FQNEAQ (reference sequence). V was shortened by 0 bases and J by 5 bases, with 13 bases between the two germline ends. DNA of the CDR3: TGTGCCAGCAGCTTAGCAGGGGCAAGGGAGACTGAAGCTTTCTTT. Protein: CASSLAGARETEAFF.

The rearrangement links TRBV3-1 (or the pseudogene TRBV3-2) to TRBJ1-5, with no clear D. The CDR3 totals 13 residues. CDR1 is LGHDT and CDR2 is YNNKEL in the germline V gene (reference sequence). The V and J ends lost 1 base and 1 base respectively, with 2 bases between them. The CDR3 spells CASSQGSNQPQHF. CDR3 bases: TGTGCCAGCAGCCAAGGAAGCAATCAGCCCCAGCATTTT.